What follows is one T cell receptor (beta chain) and its context. The data derive from a study of cytotoxic CD8 clonotypes in ibrutinib-treated CLL. Here immunoSEQ multiplex PCR was the method, and the copy in TCRdb shows in-frame clones only, minus some. The table records some 25,000 clones, nearly 80% of them present only once. This CDR3 has 16 amino acids. With 5 bases clipped from V and 2 bases from J, the junction kept 9 bases outside the gene matches. Germline CDR1 SNHLY, CDR2 FYNNEI. The clonotype originates from a human donor with chronic lymphocytic leukemia. The sample was PBMCs, taken before ibrutinib treatment. The chain joins TRBV2 to TRBJ1-5; 7 positions agree with TRBD1. This chain's CDR3 is CASSPRVGGGNQPQHF. The CDR3 bases are TGTGCCAGCAGTCCGAGGGTAGGGGGCGGCAATCAGCCCCAGCATTTT.